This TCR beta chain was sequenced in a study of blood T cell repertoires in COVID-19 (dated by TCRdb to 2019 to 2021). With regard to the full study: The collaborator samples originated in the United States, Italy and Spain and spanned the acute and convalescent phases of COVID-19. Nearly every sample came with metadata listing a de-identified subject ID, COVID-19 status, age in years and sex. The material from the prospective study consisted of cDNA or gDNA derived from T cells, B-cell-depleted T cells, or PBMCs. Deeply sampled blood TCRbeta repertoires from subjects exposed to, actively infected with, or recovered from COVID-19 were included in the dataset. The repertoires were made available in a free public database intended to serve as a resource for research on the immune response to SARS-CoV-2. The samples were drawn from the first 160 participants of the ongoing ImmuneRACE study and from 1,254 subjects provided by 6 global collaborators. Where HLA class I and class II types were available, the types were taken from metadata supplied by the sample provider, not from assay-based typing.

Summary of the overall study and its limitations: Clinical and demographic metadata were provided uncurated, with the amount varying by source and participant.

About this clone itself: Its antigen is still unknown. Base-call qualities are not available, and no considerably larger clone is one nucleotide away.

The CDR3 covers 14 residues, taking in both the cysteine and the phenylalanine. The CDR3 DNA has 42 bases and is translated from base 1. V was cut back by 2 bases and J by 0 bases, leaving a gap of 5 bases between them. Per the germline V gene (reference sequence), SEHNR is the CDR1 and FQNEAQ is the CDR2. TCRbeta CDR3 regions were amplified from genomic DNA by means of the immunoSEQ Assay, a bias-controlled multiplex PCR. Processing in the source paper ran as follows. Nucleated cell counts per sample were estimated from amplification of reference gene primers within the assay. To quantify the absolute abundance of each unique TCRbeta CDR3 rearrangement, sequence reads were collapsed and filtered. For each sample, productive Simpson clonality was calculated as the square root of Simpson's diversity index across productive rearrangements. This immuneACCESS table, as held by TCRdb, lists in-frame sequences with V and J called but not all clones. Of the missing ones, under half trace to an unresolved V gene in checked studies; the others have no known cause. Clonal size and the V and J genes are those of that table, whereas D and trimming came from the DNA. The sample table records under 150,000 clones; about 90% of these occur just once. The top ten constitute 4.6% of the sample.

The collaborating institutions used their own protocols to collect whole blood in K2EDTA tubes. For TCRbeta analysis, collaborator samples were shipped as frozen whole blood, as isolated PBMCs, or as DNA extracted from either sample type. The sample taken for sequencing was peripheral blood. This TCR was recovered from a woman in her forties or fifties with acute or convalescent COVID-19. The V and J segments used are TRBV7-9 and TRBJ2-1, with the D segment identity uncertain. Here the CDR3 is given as CASSLKLSYNEQFF. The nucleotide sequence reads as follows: TGTGCCAGCAGCTTAAAGCTCTCCTACAATGAGCAGTTCTTC. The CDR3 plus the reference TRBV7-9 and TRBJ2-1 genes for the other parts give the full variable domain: DTGVSQNPRHKITKRGQNVTFRCDPISEHNRLYWYRQTLGQGPEFLTYFQNEAQLEKSRLLSDRFSAERPKGSFSTLEIQRTEQGDSAMYLCASSLKLSYNEQFFGPGTRLTVL.